This entry is about one T cell receptor beta chain. Its cognate antigen is unknown. The data derive from a study of T cell responses to AZD1222 COVID-19 vaccine. General study results and limits: In a largely white British group with more females than males, clonal diversity was possibly underestimated.

Libraries were prepared by immunoSEQ multiplex PCR; TCRdb keeps only in-frame clonotypes and omits some of them. The data show around 140,000 clones, roughly 90% seen once. The CDR3 is 12 amino acids. V lost 7 bases and J lost 10, with 16 bases in between. Germline V gene sequence: CDR1 LGHDT, CDR2 YNNKEL (reference sequence). This sequence was found in an adult who received the AZD1222 COVID-19 vaccine. Sequences were derived from peripheral blood, sampled 28 days after the second AZD1222 dose. The rearrangement links TRBV3-1 (or the pseudogene TRBV3-2) to TRBJ2-5; D is perhaps TRBD2 (7 bases). CDR3 in amino acids: CASTMMGGGQYF. Here the CDR3 DNA reads TGTGCCAGCACAATGATGGGAGGGGGCCAGTACTTC.